This T cell receptor (beta chain) was observed in a study of regulatory and conventional T cells in RAG deficiency. General observations from the study: RAG-deficient patients showed markedly lower Shannon entropy and higher Simpson indices than control T-cell subsets. Other subsets showed around 10-fold reductions, but Treg unique TCR beta sequences fell about 92-fold in these patients. Patient subsets had shorter CDR3s; Omenn Treg-Tconv overlap exceeded 85%.

On this clone: Its antigen is still unknown.

CDR1 MDHEN and CDR2 SYDVKM come from the germline V gene. V gave up 5 bases and J gave up 4 bases, with 11 bases separating them. The CDR3 covers 13 residues. Using immunoSEQ multiplex PCR, the repertoire was profiled, and TCRdb retains in-frame clones only, with some absent. The table shows tens of thousands of clones, with 70% to 90% occurring only once. Another study also made use of these data, one on regulatory T cells. As reported in that work: Primers: 52 TRBV forward and 13 TRBJ reverse. Skewed V and J usage and few unique V-J pairs marked patient repertoires, most in Tregs.

Sequenced input: CD8+ T cells sorted from blood. The source is a human donor in good health. The rearrangement uses TRBV28 and TRBJ1-2; tentative D call: TRBD1 (6 bases). Here the CDR3 reads CASSGGRLYGYTF. CDR3 sequence (DNA): TGTGCCAGCAGTGGGGGGCGGCTCTATGGCTACACCTTC.